This TCR beta chain was observed in a study of T cells in narcolepsy. The study, taken as a whole, reports: In some patient and control memory CD4+ samples, autoreactive clones were absent. Autoreactive clonotypes reportedly recurred in blood of same and different patients, not controls. Same-patient CSF and blood CD4+ T cell clonotypes included HCRT-specific and TRIB2-specific autoreactive ones.

Generated by immunoSEQ multiplex PCR, the TCRdb table keeps only in-frame clones and is missing some. The sample has tens of thousands of clones, 70% to 80% seen once. The CDR3 totals 13 residues. V was pared by 10 bases and J by 1 base, with 5 bases of the junction left unmatched. The germline V gene encodes CDR1 MNHEY and CDR2 SMNVEV (reference sequence). About this clone: The antigen is not known.

This receptor was taken from a human donor with narcolepsy. The chain couples TRBV27 to TRBJ1-1; TRBD1 aligns across 8 bases. The sequenced material came from CD45RA- memory CD4+ T cells from PBMCs. DNA for the CDR3: TGTGCCACCAACACAGGGGGGAACACTGAAGCTTTCTTT. This codes for CATNTGGNTEAFF.